This T cell receptor beta chain is drawn from a study of T cell changes during pregnancy in multiple sclerosis (dated by TCRdb to the late 2010s). With respect to the entire study: In women with multiple sclerosis, the researchers looked at how the T cell repertoire shifted as pregnancy progressed.

Receptor libraries were prepared by the immunoSEQ multiplex PCR assay. Not all clones reach the TCRdb copy of this immuneACCESS table, which keeps in-frame sequences only. Checked studies attribute under half of the gap to unresolved V genes and leave the rest unexplained. The sample table holds over 25,000 clones, of which just over 90% were seen once. The ten largest make up 0.35% to 0.5% of the sample. Comments on this clone: This receptor's antigen is unknown. No base qualities exist here, and no much larger clone lies one base off it.

Between the V and J ends, shortened by 4 bases and 9 bases respectively, the junction contains 17 bases. The germline V gene specifies SGDLS as CDR1 and YYNGEE as CDR2. Measured from the cysteine to the phenylalanine, the CDR3 is 14 residues long. The DNA shown is the 42-base CDR3, in frame from base 1. In this chain, TRBV9 is recombined with TRBJ2-1; TRBD1 is a weak D gene call, 5 bases matching. The sequenced sample was CD4+ T cells from peripheral blood mononuclear cells, obtained in the second trimester of pregnancy. The receptor's source is a female donor with multiple sclerosis, enrolled in a pregnancy study. The nucleotide sequence reads TGTGCCAGCAGCCCGGAGTTGGTTGGGGCTGAGCAGTTCTTC. Its translation is CASSPELVGAEQFF.